This record covers a single TCR beta chain. Its antigen is unidentified. The germline gene is not matched at one end of the junction; a read error may be the cause. This entry is derived from a study of glioma-infiltrating T cells. The CDR3 loop spans 13 amino acids. Germline assignment: CDR1 SGHKS and CDR2 YYEKEE (reference sequence). Using RNA template, CDR3s of TCR alpha and beta were amplified with iRepertoire arm-PCR. One entry per CDR3 protein, called by TCRdb with MiXCR from the multiplex PCR reads. The sample consists of about 2,300 distinct CDR3 sequences, around 68% of them appearing once. Study findings and constraints: CDR3 overlap between tissue and blood was very small.

Material for sequencing was glioma tissue, nonneoplastic brain tissue, or PBMCs (not recorded which). The TCR comes from a human donor with low-grade glioma or glioblastoma, undergoing nonglioma brain surgery, or in good health (not recorded which). The chain couples TRBV5-5 to TRBJ1-2; D ambiguous. The CDR3 loop reads CASSLHSNYGYTF. CDR3 DNA: TGTGCCAGCAGCTTACACAGTAACTACGGCTACACCTTC.